This T cell receptor (beta chain) stems from a study of cytomegalovirus exposure and HLA in healthy donors. The CDR3 has 13 amino acids. Per germline, CDR1 MDHEN and CDR2 SYDVKM. After removal of 4 bases from V and 4 bases from J, the junction contained 3 bases not matched to a gene. The PCR employed 60 Vbeta primers together with 13 Jbeta primers. TCRdb's table, derived via immunoSEQ multiplex PCR, lists solely in-frame clones and lacks some. The sample holds 100,000 to 150,000 clones; roughly 79% are singletons and the top ten take around 1.8%. Findings and limits, study-wide: A missense variant in DCLRE1C was later tied to TCR beta V- and J-gene trimming. When the data were analyzed later, several of the most significant clusters appeared to be linked to common viral pathogens. A few CMV-associated chains proved CMV antigen-specific in vitro.

This clone was seen more than once but under ten times. The antigen remains undetermined. The receptor comes from a woman in her 40s in good health and CMV-seronegative. The sequenced sample was PBMCs. The chain employs TRBV28 and TRBJ1-2, with 7 bases that match TRBD1. This chain's CDR3 is CASSWGQLYGYTF. DNA of the CDR3: TGTGCCAGCAGTTGGGGACAGCTCTATGGCTACACCTTC.